This TCR beta chain was retrieved from a study of blood T cell repertoires in COVID-19. Study context: Acute-phase and convalescent COVID-19 samples originated in the United States, Italy and Spain. The analysed material was cDNA or gDNA that came from T cells, B-cell-depleted T cells, or PBMCs.

As originally analysed: By means of reference gene primer amplification, nucleated cell counts were estimated. Profiled with immunoSEQ multiplex PCR; TCRdb holds only in-frame clones, not every one. V and J calls and clone size are those listed in that table; D and trimming were worked out from the DNA. The sample has fewer than 200,000 clones, 75% to 85% seen once; the top ten hold less than 7%. Trimming took off 6 bases at V and 4 bases at J, with 7 bases between the two ends. CDR3 length: 12 residues. The chain combines TRBV12-3 or TRBV12-4 with TRBJ2-1; D gene ambiguous. The sample comprised peripheral blood. The sequence derives from a man aged 55-75 years with acute or convalescent COVID-19. The CDR3 nucleotides are TGTGCCAGCAGAACTTCGTACAATGAGCAGTTCTTC. Its protein is CASRTSYNEQFF.